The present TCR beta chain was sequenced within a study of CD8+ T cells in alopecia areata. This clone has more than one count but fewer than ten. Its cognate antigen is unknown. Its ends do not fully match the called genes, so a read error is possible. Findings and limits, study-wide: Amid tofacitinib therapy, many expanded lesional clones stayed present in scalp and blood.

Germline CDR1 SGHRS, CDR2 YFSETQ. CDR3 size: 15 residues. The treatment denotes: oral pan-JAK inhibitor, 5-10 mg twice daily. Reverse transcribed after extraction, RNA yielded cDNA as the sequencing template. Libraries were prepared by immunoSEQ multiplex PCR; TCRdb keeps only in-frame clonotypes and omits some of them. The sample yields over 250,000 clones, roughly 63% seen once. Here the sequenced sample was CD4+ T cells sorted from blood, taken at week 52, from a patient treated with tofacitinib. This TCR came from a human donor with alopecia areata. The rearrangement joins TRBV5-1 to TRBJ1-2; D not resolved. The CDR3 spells CASSPGPGSNSGYTF. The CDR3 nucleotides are TGCGCCAGCAGCCCGGGTCCGGGCTCTAACTCTGGCTACACCTTC.